The T cell receptor (beta chain) described here comes from a study of radiotherapy plus CTLA-4 blockade in lung cancer. The CDR3 spans 16 residues. Germline V gene lookup returns CDR1 LGHNT and CDR2 FRNRAP. With V trimmed by 6 bases and J by 5 bases, 8 bases remained unmatched. As for this clone: Antigen: not known.

Broader study findings: TCR clones originating in tumors grew in number in blood after radiotherapy plus ipilimumab.

Sequenced by immunoSEQ multiplex PCR; TCRdb stores in-frame clones only, minus some. This sample has tens of thousands of clones, with 75% to 85% found just once. The gene calls are TRBV12-5 and TRBJ2-3; the match to TRBD2 covers 13 bases. This clonotype was obtained from a human donor with non-small cell lung cancer that progressed on radiotherapy plus ipilimumab. This sample comprised peripheral blood, obtained from a patient treated with radiotherapy plus ipilimumab. In nucleotides, the CDR3 is TGTGCTAGTGGCGCCGGGACTAGCGGGAAGGGAGATACGCAGTATTTT. Translating gives CASGAGTSGKGDTQYF.